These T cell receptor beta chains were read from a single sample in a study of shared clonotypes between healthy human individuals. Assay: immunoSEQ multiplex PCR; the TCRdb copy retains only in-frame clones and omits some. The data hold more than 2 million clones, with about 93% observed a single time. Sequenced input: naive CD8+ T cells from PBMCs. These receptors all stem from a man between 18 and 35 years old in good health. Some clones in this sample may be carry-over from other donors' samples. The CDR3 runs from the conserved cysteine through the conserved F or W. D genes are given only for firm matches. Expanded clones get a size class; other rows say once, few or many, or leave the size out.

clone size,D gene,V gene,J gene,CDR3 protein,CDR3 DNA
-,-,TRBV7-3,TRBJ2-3,CASSPNGHTDTQYF,TGTGCCAGCAGCCCAAACGGCCACACAGATACGCAGTATTTT
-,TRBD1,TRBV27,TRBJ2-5,CASSLYSRVGDSQETQYF,TGTGCCAGCAGTTTATATTCTCGTGTGGGGGACAGCCAAGAGACCCAGTACTTC
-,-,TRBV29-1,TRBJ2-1,CSVTGSPYNEQFF,TGCAGCGTAACAGGGAGCCCCTACAATGAGCAGTTCTTC
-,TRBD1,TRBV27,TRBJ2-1,CASSFLHRGVSYNEQFF,TGTGCCAGCAGTTTCCTACACAGGGGTGTCTCCTACAATGAGCAGTTCTTC
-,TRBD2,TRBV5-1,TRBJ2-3,CASSLTSGYSTDTQYF,TGCGCCAGCAGCTTGACTAGCGGGTATAGCACAGATACGCAGTATTTT
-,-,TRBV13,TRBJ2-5,CASSLGPGGETQYF,TGTGCCAGCAGCTTAGGTCCGGGTGGAGAGACCCAGTACTTC
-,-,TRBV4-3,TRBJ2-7,CASSQEQAYYEQYF,TGCGCCAGCAGCCAAGAACAGGCTTACTACGAGCAGTACTTC
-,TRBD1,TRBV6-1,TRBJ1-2,CASRRTGPNYGYTF,TGTGCCAGCAGGAGGACAGGCCCAAACTATGGCTACACCTTC
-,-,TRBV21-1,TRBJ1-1,CASSKGGTGRAEAFF,TGTGCCAGCAGCAAAGGAGGGACGGGTCGTGCTGAAGCTTTCTTT
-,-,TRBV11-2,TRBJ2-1,CASSRPTIEQFF,TGTGCCAGCAGCCGTCCGACTATTGAGCAGTTCTTC
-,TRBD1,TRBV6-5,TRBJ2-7,CASSPRGAGGNEQYF,TGTGCCAGCAGTCCCCGGGGCGCAGGGGGAAACGAGCAGTACTTC
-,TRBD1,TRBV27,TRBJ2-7,CASSSTGAEQYF,TGTGCCAGCAGTTCCACAGGGGCCGAGCAGTACTTC
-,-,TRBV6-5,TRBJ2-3,CASSPIRGYADTQYF,TGTGCCAGCAGTCCAATCCGGGGATATGCAGATACGCAGTATTTT
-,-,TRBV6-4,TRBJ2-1,CASSDTLLYGAYNEQFF,TGTGCCAGCAGTGACACGCTTCTGTATGGGGCCTACAATGAGCAGTTCTTC
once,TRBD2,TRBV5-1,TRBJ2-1,CASTSRTSGWDEQFF,TGCGCCAGCACATCGAGGACTAGTGGTTGGGATGAGCAGTTCTTC
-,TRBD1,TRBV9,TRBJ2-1,CASSGRDRGSHSSYNEQFF,TGTGCCAGCAGCGGGCGGGACAGGGGGTCCCACAGCTCCTACAATGAGCAGTTCTTC
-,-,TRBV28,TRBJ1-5,CASSLSGWINQPQHF,TGTGCCAGCAGTTTATCAGGGTGGATCAATCAGCCCCAGCATTTT
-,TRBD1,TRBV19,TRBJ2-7,CASSAGQGGYEQYF,TGTGCCAGTAGCGCGGGACAGGGGGGGTACGAGCAGTACTTC
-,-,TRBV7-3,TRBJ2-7,CASSLFGPRAPVSYEQYF,TGTGCCAGCAGCTTATTTGGTCCCCGGGCCCCCGTCTCCTACGAGCAGTACTTC
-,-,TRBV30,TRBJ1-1,CAWIPLGTKIGDTEAFF,TGTGCCTGGATCCCCCTTGGGACAAAGATTGGGGACACTGAAGCTTTCTTT
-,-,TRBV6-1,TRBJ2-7,CASSLLEWTHEQYF,TGTGCCAGCAGCCTCCTGGAATGGACCCACGAGCAGTACTTC
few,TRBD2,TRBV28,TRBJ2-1,CASSPLADNEQFF,TGTGCCAGCAGTCCCCTAGCGGACAATGAGCAGTTCTTC
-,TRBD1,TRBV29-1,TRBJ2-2,CSVEGQLATGELFF,TGCAGCGTCGAGGGACAGCTAGCCACCGGGGAGCTGTTTTTT
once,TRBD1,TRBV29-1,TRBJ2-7,CSVADPGTGSYEQYF,TGCAGCGTTGCCGACCCCGGGACAGGGAGCTACGAGCAGTACTTC
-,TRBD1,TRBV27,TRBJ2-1,CASSLPGTGIYNEQFF,TGTGCCAGCAGTTTACCGGGGACAGGGATTTACAATGAGCAGTTCTTC
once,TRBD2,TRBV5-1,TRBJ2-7,CASSFYGTSGIGISYEQYF,TGCGCCAGCAGCTTTTACGGGACTAGCGGGATTGGAATTTCTTACGAGCAGTACTTC
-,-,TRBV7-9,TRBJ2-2,CASSLLANTGELFF,TGTGCCAGCAGCTTACTAGCAAACACCGGGGAGCTGTTTTTT
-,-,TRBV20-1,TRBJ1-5,CSARSSGQHF,TGCAGTGCCAGGTCTAGTGGGCAGCATTTT
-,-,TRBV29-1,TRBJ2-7,CSVRSGWGEQYF,TGCAGCGTCCGATCCGGGTGGGGCGAGCAGTACTTC